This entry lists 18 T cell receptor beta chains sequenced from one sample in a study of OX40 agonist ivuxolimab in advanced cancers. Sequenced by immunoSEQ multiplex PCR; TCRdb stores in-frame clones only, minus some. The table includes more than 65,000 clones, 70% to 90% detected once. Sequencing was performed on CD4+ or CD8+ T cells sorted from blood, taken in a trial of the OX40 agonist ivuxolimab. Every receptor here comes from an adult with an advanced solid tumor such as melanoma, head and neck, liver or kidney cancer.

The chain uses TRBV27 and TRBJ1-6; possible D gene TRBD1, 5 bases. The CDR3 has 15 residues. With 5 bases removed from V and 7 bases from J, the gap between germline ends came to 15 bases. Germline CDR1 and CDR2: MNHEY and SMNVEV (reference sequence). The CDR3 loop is CASSPLAGGNSPLHF. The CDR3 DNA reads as TGTGCCAGCAGTCCCCTGGCCGGGGGGAATTCACCCCTCCACTTT.

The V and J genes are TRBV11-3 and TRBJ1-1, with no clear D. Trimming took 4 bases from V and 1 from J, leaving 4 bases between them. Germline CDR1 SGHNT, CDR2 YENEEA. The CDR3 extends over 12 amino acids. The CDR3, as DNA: TGTGCCAGCAGCTCCCGGAACACTGAAGCTTTCTTT. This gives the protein CASSSRNTEAFF.

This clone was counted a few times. The CDR3 DNA follows: TGTGCCAGCTCTCTAGGGACTAGCGACAATGAGCAGTTCTTC. It translates to CASSLGTSDNEQFF. J is TRBJ2-1 and V is TRBV18; 10 bases agree with TRBD2. V lost 6 bases and J lost 5; bases outside the gene matches: 4. This CDR3 region has 14 residues. CDR1 and CDR2 from the germline V gene are KGHSH and LQKENI. Variable domain in full (rest from reference TRBV18 and TRBJ2-1): NAGVMQNPRHLVRRRGQEARLRCSPMKGHSHVYWYRQLPEEGLKFMVYLQKENIIDESGMPKERFSAEFPKEGPSILRIQQVVRGDSAAYFCASSLGTSDNEQFFGPGTRLTVL.

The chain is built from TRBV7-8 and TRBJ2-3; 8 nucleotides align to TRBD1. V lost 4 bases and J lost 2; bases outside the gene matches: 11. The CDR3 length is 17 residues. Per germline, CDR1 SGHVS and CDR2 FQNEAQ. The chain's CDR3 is CASSSQQGGRNTDTQYF. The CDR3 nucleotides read TGTGCCAGCAGCTCTCAACAGGGGGGCAGGAACACAGATACGCAGTATTTT.

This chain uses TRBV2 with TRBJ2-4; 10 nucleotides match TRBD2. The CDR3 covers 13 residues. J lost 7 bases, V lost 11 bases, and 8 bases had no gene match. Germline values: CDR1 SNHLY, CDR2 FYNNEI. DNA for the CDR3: TGTGCCGGCCAAACTAGCGGGGTGAACATTCAGTACTTC. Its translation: CAGQTSGVNIQYF.

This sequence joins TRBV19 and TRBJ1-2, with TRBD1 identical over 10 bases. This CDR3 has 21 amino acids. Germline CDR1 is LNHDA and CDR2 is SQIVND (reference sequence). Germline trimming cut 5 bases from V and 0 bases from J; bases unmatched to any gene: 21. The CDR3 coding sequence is TGTGCCAGTAGTTACCGGGACAGGGGCCCGGTTGGAGTGGTTTCTAACTATGGCTACACCTTC. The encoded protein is CASSYRDRGPVGVVSNYGYTF.

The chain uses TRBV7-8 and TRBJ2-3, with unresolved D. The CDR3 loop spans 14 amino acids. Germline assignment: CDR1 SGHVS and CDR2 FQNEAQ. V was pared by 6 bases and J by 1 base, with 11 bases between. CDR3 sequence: CASRVDLGTDTQYF. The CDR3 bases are TGTGCCAGCAGGGTCGACTTGGGCACAGATACGCAGTATTTT.

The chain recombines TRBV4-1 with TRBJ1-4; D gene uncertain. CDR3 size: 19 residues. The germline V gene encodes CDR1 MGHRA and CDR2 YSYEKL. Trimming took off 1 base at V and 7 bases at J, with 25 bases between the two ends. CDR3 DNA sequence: TGCGCCAGCAGCCAAGGTACAAAGGGCCTTTCCCTTAGTGGTGAAAAACTGTTTTTT. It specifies CASSQGTKGLSLSGEKLFF.

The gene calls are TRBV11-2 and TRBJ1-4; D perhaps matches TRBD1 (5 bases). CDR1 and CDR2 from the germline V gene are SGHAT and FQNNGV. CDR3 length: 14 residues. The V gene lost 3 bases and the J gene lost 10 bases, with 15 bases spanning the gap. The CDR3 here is CASSFGRGNGKLFF. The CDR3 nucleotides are TGTGCCAGCAGCTTCGGCCGGGGGAACGGAAAACTGTTTTTT.

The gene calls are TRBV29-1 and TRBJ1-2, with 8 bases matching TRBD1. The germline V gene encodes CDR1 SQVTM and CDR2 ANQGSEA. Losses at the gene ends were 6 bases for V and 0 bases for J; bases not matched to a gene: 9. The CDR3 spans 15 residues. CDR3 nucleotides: TGCAGCGTCGAACTGTTGGACAGGGCTAACTATGGCTACACCTTC. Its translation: CSVELLDRANYGYTF.

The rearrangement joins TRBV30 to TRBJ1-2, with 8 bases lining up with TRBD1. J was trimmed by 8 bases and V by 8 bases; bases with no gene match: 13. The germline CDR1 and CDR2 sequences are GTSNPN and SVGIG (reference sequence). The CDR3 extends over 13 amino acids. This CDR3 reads CARSNLTGVGYTF. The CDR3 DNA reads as TGTGCCCGATCGAATTTGACAGGGGTAGGCTACACCTTC.

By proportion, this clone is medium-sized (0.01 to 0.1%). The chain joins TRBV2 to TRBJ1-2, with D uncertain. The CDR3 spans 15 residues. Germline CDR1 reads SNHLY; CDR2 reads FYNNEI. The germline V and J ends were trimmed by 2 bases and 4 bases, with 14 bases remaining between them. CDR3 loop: CASSELGRATYGYTF. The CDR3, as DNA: TGTGCCAGCAGTGAACTGGGTAGGGCTACCTATGGCTACACCTTC.

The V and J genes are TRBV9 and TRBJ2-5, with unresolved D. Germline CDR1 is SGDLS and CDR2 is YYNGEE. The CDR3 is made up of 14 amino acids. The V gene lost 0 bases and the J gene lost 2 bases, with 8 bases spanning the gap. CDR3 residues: CASSVGLLQETQYF. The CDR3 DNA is TGTGCCAGCAGCGTAGGGCTGCTTCAAGAGACCCAGTACTTC.

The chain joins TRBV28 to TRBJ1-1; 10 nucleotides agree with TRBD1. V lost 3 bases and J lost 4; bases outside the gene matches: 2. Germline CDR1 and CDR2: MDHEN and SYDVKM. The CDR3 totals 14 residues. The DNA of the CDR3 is TGTGCCAGCAGTTTGGGGGACAGGGGCACTGAAGCTTTCTTT. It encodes CASSLGDRGTEAFF.

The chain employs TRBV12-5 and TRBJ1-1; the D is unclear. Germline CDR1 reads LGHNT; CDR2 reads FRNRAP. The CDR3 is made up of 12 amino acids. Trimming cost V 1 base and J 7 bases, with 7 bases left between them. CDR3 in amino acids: CASGLEVGEAFF. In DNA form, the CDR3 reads TGTGCTAGTGGTTTGGAGGTTGGTGAAGCTTTCTTT. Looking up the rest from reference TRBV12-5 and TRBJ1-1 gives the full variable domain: DARVTQTPRHKVTEMGQEVTMRCQPILGHNTVFWYRQTMMQGLELLAYFRNRAPLDDSGMPKDRFSAEMPDATLATLKIQPSEPRDSAVYFCASGLEVGEAFFGQGTRLTVV.

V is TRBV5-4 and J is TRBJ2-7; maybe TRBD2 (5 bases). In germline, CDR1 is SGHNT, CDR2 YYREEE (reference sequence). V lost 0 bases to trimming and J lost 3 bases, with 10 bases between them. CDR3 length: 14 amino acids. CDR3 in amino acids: CASSLGTDGYEQYF. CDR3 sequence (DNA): TGTGCCAGCAGCTTGGGGACTGATGGCTACGAGCAGTACTTC.

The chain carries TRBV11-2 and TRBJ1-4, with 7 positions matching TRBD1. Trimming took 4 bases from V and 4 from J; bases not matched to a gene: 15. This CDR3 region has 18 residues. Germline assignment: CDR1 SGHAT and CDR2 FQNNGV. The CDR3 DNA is TGTGCCAGCAGCTCAAAATTGCTCCAGGGGGATTATAATGAAAAACTGTTTTTT. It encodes CASSSKLLQGDYNEKLFF.

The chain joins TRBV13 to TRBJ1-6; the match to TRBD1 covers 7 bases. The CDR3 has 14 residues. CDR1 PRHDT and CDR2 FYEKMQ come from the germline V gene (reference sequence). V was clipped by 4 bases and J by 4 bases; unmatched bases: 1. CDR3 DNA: TGTGCCAGCAGCTCGGGACAGTATAATTCACCCCTCCACTTT. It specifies CASSSGQYNSPLHF.